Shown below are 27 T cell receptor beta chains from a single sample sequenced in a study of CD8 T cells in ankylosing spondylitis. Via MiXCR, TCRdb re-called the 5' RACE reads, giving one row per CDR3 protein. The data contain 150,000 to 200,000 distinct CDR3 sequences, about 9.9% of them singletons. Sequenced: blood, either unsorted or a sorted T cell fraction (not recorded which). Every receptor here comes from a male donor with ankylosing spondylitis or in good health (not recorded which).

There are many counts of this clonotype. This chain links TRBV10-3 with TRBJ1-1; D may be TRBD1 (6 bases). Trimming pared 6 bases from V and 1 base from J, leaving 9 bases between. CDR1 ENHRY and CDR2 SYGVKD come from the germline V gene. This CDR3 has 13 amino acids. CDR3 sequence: CAIRGGENTEAFF. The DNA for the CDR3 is TGTGCCATCAGGGGGGGCGAGAACACTGAAGCTTTCTTT.

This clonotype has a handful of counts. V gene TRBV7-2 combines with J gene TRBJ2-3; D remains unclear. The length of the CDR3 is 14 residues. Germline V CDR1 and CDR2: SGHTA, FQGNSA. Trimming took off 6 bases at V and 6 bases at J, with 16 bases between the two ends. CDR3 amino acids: CASRLEPTSDTQYF. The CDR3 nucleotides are TGTGCCAGCAGGCTAGAACCCACATCGGATACGCAGTATTTT.

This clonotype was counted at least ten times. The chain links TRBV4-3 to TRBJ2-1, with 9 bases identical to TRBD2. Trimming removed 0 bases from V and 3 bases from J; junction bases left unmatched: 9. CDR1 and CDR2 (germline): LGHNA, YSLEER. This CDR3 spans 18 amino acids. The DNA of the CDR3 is TGCGCCAGCAGCCAAGAGATCGGCCTAGCGGGGTTCTACAATGAGCAGTTCTTC. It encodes CASSQEIGLAGFYNEQFF.

This CDR3 reads CASSHRGDDTEAFF. The CDR3 DNA is TGTGCCAGCAGCCATAGGGGGGACGACACTGAAGCTTTCTTT. The chain has TRBV14 and TRBJ1-1; D is possibly TRBD1 (6 bases). This CDR3 is built from 14 residues. Germline loops: CDR1 SGHDN, CDR2 FVKESK. V lost 3 bases, J lost 3 bases, and 11 bases lay in between.

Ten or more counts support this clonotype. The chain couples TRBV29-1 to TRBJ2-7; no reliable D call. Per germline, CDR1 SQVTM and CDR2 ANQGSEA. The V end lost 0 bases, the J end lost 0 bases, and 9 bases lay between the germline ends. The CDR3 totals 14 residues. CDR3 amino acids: CSVEETAFSYEQYF. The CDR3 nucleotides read TGCAGCGTTGAAGAAACAGCCTTCTCCTACGAGCAGTACTTC.

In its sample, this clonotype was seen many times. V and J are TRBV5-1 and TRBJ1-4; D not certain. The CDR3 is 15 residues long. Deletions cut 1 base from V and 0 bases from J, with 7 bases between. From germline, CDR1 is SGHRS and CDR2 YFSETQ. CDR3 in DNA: TGCGCCAGCAGCTTGTACCCTGCAACTAATGAAAAACTGTTTTTT. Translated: CASSLYPATNEKLFF. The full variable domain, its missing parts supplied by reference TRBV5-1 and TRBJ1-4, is KAGVTQTPRYLIKTRGQQVTLSCSPISGHRSVSWYQQTPGQGLQFLFEYFSETQRNKGNFPGRFSGRQFSNSRSEMNVSTLELGDSALYLCASSLYPATNEKLFFGSGTQLSVL.

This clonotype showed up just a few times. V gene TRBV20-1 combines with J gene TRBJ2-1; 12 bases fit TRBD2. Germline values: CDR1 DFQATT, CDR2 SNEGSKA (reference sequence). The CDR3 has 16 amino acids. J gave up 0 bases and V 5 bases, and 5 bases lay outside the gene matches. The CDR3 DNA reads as TGCAGTGCTCCCCCGACTAGCGGGAGCTCCTACAATGAGCAGTTCTTC. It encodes CSAPPTSGSSYNEQFF.

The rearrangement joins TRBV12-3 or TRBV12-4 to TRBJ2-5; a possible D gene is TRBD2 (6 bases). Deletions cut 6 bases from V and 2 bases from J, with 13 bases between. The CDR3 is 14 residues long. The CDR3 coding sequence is TGTGCCAGCAGCCAACATGGGACTCAAGAGACCCAGTACTTC. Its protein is CASSQHGTQETQYF.

The DNA for the CDR3 is TGTGCCAGCAGCTTACCCGAATGGTCCACAGATACGCAGTATTTT. Translation gives CASSLPEWSTDTQYF. The chain employs TRBV5-4 and TRBJ2-3; no reliable D call. The germline CDR1 and CDR2 sequences are SGHNT and YYREEE (reference sequence). The CDR3 is made up of 15 amino acids. Trimming shortened V by 2 bases and J by 2 bases, and 12 bases separated the two germline ends.

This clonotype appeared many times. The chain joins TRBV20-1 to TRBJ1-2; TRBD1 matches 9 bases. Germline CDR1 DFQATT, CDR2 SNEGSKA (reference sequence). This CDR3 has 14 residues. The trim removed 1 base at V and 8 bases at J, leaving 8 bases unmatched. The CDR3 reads CSARVQQGARGYTF. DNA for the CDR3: TGCAGTGCTAGAGTGCAACAGGGGGCGCGGGGCTACACCTTC.

The CDR3 spells CASSPGLMQNNEQFF. CDR3 DNA: TGTGCCAGCAGTCCGGGACTTATGCAGAACAATGAGCAGTTCTTC. The rearrangement uses TRBV12-3 or TRBV12-4 and TRBJ2-1, with TRBD2 as a possible D gene (6 bases). This CDR3 spans 15 amino acids. V lost 5 bases and J lost 5, with 16 bases in between.

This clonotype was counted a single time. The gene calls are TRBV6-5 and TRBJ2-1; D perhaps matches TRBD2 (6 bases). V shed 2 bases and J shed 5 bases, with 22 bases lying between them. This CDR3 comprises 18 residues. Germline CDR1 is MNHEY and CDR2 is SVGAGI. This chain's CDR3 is CASSYTRGSARGNNEQFF. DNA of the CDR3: TGTGCCAGCAGTTACACACGCGGTTCGGCTCGGGGGAACAATGAGCAGTTCTTC.

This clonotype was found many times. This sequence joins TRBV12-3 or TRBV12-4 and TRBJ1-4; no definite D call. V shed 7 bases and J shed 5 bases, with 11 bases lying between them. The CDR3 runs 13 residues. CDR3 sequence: CASTPGPNEKLFF. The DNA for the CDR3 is TGTGCCAGCACTCCGGGTCCCAATGAAAAACTGTTTTTT.

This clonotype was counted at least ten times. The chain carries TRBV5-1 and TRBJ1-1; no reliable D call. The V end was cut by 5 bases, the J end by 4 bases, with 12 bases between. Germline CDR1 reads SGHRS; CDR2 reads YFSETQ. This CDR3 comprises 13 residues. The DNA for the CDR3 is TGCGCCAGCAGTCCTATATCCGGCACTGAAGCTTTCTTT. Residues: CASSPISGTEAFF.

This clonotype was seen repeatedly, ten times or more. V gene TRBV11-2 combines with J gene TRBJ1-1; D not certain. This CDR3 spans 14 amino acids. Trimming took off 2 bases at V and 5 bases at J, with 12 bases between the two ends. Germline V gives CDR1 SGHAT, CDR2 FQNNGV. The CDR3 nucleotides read TGTGCCAGCAGCTTAAGGTTAGGGTTTACTGAAGCTTTCTTT. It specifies CASSLRLGFTEAFF.

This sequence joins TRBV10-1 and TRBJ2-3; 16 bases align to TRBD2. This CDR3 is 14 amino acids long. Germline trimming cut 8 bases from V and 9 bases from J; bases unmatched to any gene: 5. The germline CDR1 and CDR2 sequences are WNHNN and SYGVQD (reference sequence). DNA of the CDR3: TGCGCCAGCGGAGGGACTAGCGGGAGGGAAACGCAGTATTTT. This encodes CASGGTSGRETQYF.

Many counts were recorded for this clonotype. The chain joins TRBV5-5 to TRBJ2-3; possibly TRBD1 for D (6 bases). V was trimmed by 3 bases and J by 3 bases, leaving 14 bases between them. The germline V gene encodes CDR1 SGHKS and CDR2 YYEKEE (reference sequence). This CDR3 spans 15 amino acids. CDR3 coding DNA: TGTGCCAGCAGCTCGACGGGACATATGACAGATACGCAGTATTTT. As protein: CASSSTGHMTDTQYF.

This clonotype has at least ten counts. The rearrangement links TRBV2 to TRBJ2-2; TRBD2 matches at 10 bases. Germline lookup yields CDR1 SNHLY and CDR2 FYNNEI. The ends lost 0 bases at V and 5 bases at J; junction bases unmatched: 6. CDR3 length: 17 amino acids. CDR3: CASSEAPSGSGTGELFF. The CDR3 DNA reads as TGTGCCAGCAGTGAAGCACCTAGCGGGAGCGGTACCGGGGAGCTGTTTTTT.

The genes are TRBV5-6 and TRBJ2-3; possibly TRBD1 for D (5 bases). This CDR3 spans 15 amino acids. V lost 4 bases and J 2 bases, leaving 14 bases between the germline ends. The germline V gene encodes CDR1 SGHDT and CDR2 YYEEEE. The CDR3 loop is CASSPNQGPTDTQYF. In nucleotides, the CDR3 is TGTGCCAGCAGCCCGAACCAGGGCCCCACAGATACGCAGTATTTT.

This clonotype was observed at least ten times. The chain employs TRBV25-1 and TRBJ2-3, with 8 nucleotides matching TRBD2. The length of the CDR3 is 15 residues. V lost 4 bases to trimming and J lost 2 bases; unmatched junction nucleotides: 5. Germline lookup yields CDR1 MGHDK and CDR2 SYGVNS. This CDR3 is CASSVSRGVTDTQYF. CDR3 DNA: TGTGCCAGCAGTGTGTCGCGGGGGGTCACAGATACGCAGTATTTT.

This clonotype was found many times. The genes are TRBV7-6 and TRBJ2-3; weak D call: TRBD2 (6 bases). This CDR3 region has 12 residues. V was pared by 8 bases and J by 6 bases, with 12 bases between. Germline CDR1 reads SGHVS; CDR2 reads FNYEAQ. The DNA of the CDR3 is TGTGCCAGCTCACGCGGGGATGATACGCAGTATTTT. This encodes CASSRGDDTQYF.

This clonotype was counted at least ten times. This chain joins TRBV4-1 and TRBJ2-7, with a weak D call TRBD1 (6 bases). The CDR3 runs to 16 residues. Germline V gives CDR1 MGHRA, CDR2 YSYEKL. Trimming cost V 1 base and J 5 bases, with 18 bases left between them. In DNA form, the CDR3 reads TGCGCCAGCAGCCAAGGCCTGGTTTCTGGGGGCGACGAGCAGTACTTC. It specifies CASSQGLVSGGDEQYF.

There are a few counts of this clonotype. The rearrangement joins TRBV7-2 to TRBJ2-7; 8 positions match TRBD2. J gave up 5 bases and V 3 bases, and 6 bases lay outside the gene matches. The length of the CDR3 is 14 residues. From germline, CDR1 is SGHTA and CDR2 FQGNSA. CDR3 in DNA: TGTGCCAGCAGCTTTCAAGCGGGAGAAAACGAGCAGTACTTC. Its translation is CASSFQAGENEQYF. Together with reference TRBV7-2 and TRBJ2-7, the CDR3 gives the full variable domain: GAGVSQSPSNKVTEKGKDVELRCDPISGHTALYWYRQSLGQGLEFLIYFQGNSAPDKSGLPSDRFSAERTGGSVSTLTIQRTQQEDSAVYLCASSFQAGENEQYFGPGTRLTVT.

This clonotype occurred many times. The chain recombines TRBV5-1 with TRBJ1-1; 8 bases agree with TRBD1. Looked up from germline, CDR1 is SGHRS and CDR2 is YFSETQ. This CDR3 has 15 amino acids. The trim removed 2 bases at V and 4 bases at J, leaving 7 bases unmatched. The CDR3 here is CASSLGQGSSTEAFF. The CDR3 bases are TGCGCCAGCAGCTTAGGACAGGGATCGAGCACTGAAGCTTTCTTT.

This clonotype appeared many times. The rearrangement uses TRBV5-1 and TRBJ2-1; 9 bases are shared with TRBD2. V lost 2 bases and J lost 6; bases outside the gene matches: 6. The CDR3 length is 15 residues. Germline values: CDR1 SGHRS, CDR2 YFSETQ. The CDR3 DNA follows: TGCGCCAGCAGCTTTGCGGGACTAGCTATCAATGAGCAGTTCTTC. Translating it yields CASSFAGLAINEQFF.

CDR3 nucleotide sequence: TGTGCCAGCAGCCCAGTTCTAAATGCCGGGGAGCTGTTTTTT. Translated, it gives CASSPVLNAGELFF. The chain has TRBV11-2 and TRBJ2-2; no clear D gene. The CDR3 covers 14 residues. The V and J ends lost 5 bases and 6 bases respectively, with 13 bases between them. Germline CDR1 reads SGHAT; CDR2 reads FQNNGV.

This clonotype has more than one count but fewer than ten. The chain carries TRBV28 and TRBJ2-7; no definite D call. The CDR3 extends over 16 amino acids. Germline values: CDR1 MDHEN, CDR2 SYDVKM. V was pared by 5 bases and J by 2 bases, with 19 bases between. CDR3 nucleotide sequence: TGTGCCAGCAGTCCCCGAGGTCCCCTAAGGGCCTACGAGCAGTACTTC. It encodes CASSPRGPLRAYEQYF.